The present TCR beta chain was sequenced within a study of cytomegalovirus exposure and HLA in healthy donors. The germline V and J ends were trimmed by 2 bases and 0 bases, with 8 bases remaining between them. Germline CDR1 is GTSNPN and CDR2 is SVGIG (reference sequence). The CDR3 sequence is 14 residues long. The donors were in the roughly 130-subject validation cohort; that cohort was separate from the roughly 660-subject first cohort. Points on this clone: Its antigen is unknown.

Profiled with immunoSEQ multiplex PCR; TCRdb holds only in-frame clones, not every one. The data hold 250,000 to 400,000 clones, with approximately 88% observed a single time. Study-level points and caveats: The dataset shows that most TCR sequences were rare, while some public TCRs occurred in many donors. Some TCR beta chains (around 180 of them) were listed as cytomegalovirus-associated.

The clonotype originates from a young man in good health and CMV-seronegative. This chain connects TRBV30 to TRBJ1-5; no reliable D call. The sequencing sample was made of PBMCs. The CDR3 DNA sequence: TGTGCCTGGAGTCGCGGGAATAGCAATCAGCCCCAGCATTTT. The encoded protein is CAWSRGNSNQPQHF.